These 17 T cell receptor beta chains came from one sample sequenced in a study of blood T cell repertoires in COVID-19. Repertoires were generated with immunoSEQ multiplex PCR, while TCRdb's copy carries only in-frame clones and drops some. The data contain more than 450,000 clones, about 90% of them singletons. The sequenced sample consisted of PBMCs or T cells enriched from blood (not recorded which). Receptors were obtained from a woman younger than 35 who had recovered from COVID-19.

This sequence joins TRBV4-2 and TRBJ2-3; D possibly corresponds to TRBD2 (6 bases). Germline loops: CDR1 LGHNA, CDR2 YNFKEQ. V gave up 4 bases and J gave up 4 bases, with 12 bases separating them. This CDR3 has 14 residues. The CDR3 bases are TGTGCCAGCAGCCTCCGACTAGTTGCAGATACGCAGTATTTT. Its translation: CASSLRLVADTQYF.

The chain employs TRBV11-3 and TRBJ2-1, with a weak D call TRBD1 (7 bases). CDR1 SGHNT and CDR2 YENEEA come from the germline V gene. V was clipped by 1 base and J by 8 bases, with 9 bases between them. The CDR3 is 13 amino acids. CDR3 amino acids: CASSLVRGDEQFF. The CDR3 DNA follows: TGTGCCAGCAGCTTAGTCAGGGGGGATGAGCAGTTCTTC.

This clone appeared once. Other nucleotide sequences from this sample produce the same CDR3. The CDR3 loop reads CASSAGGTEAFF. CDR3 nucleotides: TGCGCCAGCAGTGCCGGGGGGACTGAAGCTTTCTTT. This chain joins TRBV10-1 and TRBJ1-1; D possibly corresponds to TRBD1 (5 bases). CDR1 is WNHNN and CDR2 is SYGVQD in the germline V gene (reference sequence). The CDR3 runs 12 residues. V gave up 4 bases and J gave up 5 bases, with 8 bases separating them.

The chain combines TRBV6-4 with TRBJ1-3; D remains unclear. The CDR3 loop spans 13 amino acids. CDR1 MRHNA and CDR2 SNTAGT come from the germline V gene. The V gene lost 5 bases and the J gene lost 0 bases, with 5 bases spanning the gap. This CDR3 is CASSPHSGNTIYF. CDR3 coding DNA: TGTGCCAGCAGTCCACACTCTGGAAACACCATATATTTT.

The rearrangement uses TRBV30 and TRBJ1-6; no firm D call. Germline V gene sequence: CDR1 GTSNPN, CDR2 SVGIG (reference sequence). Trimming shortened V by 4 bases and J by 0 bases, and 4 bases separated the two germline ends. The CDR3 sequence is 13 residues long. The CDR3 spells CAWTDSYNSPLHF. For the CDR3, the DNA is TGTGCCTGGACAGACTCCTATAATTCACCCCTCCACTTT.

The chain combines TRBV19 with TRBJ2-2, with a weak D call TRBD2 (6 bases). This CDR3 is 16 amino acids long. CDR1 and CDR2 (germline): LNHDA, SQIVND (reference sequence). Trimming stripped 5 bases from V and 5 bases from J, with 18 bases between. The CDR3 here is CASSPPRGRWTGELFF. For the CDR3, the DNA is TGTGCCAGTAGTCCCCCCAGAGGGAGGTGGACCGGGGAGCTGTTTTTT.

This rearrangement joins TRBV21-1 to TRBJ2-2; the table's TRBD2 call for D was not verified on the DNA. TRBV21-1 is recorded as a pseudogene. This CDR3 spans 18 amino acids. CDR3 bases: TGTGTCATAAGGGACGGGGGGGCACCACATAAAAACACCGGGGAGCTGTTTTTT. Protein: CVIRDGGAPHKNTGELFF.

The V call is TRBV6-1, the J call TRBJ1-1, with TRBD1 matching over 10 bases. The V segment lost 6 bases and the J segment 5 bases; nucleotides outside the gene matches: 12. There are 16 residues in the CDR3. Looked up from germline, CDR1 is MNHNS and CDR2 is SASEGT. In DNA form, the CDR3 reads TGTGCCAGCAGCGAACTGTTATGGACAGGGGGAACTGAAGCTTTCTTT. Its translation: CASSELLWTGGTEAFF.

V usage is TRBV3-1 (or the pseudogene TRBV3-2) and J usage is TRBJ2-7, with 9 bases that match TRBD2. This CDR3 has 14 residues. Trimming cost V 4 bases and J 5 bases; bases outside gene matches: 6. Germline loops: CDR1 LGHDT, CDR2 YNNKEL (reference sequence). In DNA form, the CDR3 reads TGTGCCAGCAGCCTCCTCCAGCGGGGGGACGAGCAGTACTTC. As protein: CASSLLQRGDEQYF.

This chain joins TRBV3-1 (or the pseudogene TRBV3-2) and TRBJ1-4; 8 positions agree with TRBD1. Germline lookup yields CDR1 LGHDT and CDR2 YNNKEL (reference sequence). The CDR3 spans 16 residues. Trimming removed 4 bases from V and 5 bases from J; junction bases left unmatched: 9. The CDR3 coding sequence is TGTGCCAGCAGCCCAGTCCCAGGACAGGGAAATGAAAAACTGTTTTTT. Protein product: CASSPVPGQGNEKLFF.

This chain joins TRBV4-2 and TRBJ2-1; no clear D gene. This CDR3 is built from 14 residues. Looked up from germline, CDR1 is LGHNA and CDR2 is YNFKEQ. The V gene lost 4 bases and the J gene lost 5 bases, with 12 bases spanning the gap. The CDR3, as DNA: TGTGCCAGCAGCCCCCTAGGTGGCAACAATGAGCAGTTCTTC. This sequence encodes CASSPLGGNNEQFF.

This sequence joins TRBV30 and TRBJ1-2, with 9 nucleotides matching TRBD1. The germline CDR1 and CDR2 sequences are GTSNPN and SVGIG (reference sequence). This CDR3 is 15 amino acids long. V dropped 2 bases and J dropped 3; count of bases not matched to a gene: 7. The CDR3 nucleotides are TGTGCCTGGAGTCCCACAGGGGGCGATGACTATGGCTACACCTTC. It translates to CAWSPTGGDDYGYTF.

V and J are TRBV30 and TRBJ1-6; perhaps TRBD1 as D (5 bases). CDR3 length: 14 amino acids. V was clipped by 3 bases and J by 7 bases, with 13 bases between them. CDR1 and CDR2 (germline): GTSNPN, SVGIG (reference sequence). CDR3 nucleotides: TGTGCCTGGAGCGAGGGGCGGGGGAATTCACCCCTCCACTTT. This sequence encodes CAWSEGRGNSPLHF.

This clone showed up just once. The rearrangement uses TRBV5-6 and TRBJ2-1, with D unresolved. CDR3 length: 12 amino acids. Germline values: CDR1 SGHDT, CDR2 YYEEEE. Trimming shortened V by 2 bases and J by 9 bases, and 9 bases separated the two germline ends. The CDR3 loop reads CASSFTLAEQFF. The CDR3 DNA reads as TGTGCCAGCAGCTTTACATTGGCTGAGCAGTTCTTC. Variable domain in full (rest from reference TRBV5-6 and TRBJ2-1): DAGVTQSPTHLIKTRGQQVTLRCSPKSGHDTVSWYQQALGQGPQFIFQYYEEEERQRGNFPDRFSGHQFPNYSSELNVNALLLGDSALYLCASSFTLAEQFFGPGTRLTVL.

The V call is TRBV5-5, the J call TRBJ1-1, with D perhaps TRBD1 (6 bases). Germline values: CDR1 SGHKS, CDR2 YYEKEE (reference sequence). V lost 3 bases, J lost 5 bases, and 17 bases lay in between. This CDR3 has 15 amino acids. The CDR3 DNA reads as TGTGCCAGCAGCTGGGGGGGCAGGCCGGAAACTGAAGCTTTCTTT. Its translation: CASSWGGRPETEAFF.

This clone showed up just once. This chain uses TRBV28 with TRBJ1-2; TRBD1 matches at 12 bases. Unmatched junction bases numbered 20, after V lost 11 bases and J lost 4 bases. Germline values: CDR1 MDHEN, CDR2 SYDVKM. CDR3 length: 18 amino acids. CDR3 region: CAHRRIGDRGRNPYGYTF. The CDR3, as DNA: TGTGCCCATCGCCGAATCGGGGACAGGGGGCGAAATCCCTATGGCTACACCTTC.

The CDR3 DNA follows: TGTGCCATCATTGCGGGGGACGATGGCTACACCTTC. Translated: CAIIAGDDGYTF. The chain has TRBV10-3 and TRBJ1-2; possible D gene TRBD1, 5 bases. V lost 7 bases to trimming and J lost 6 bases, with 12 bases between them. The germline V gene has CDR1 ENHRY and CDR2 SYGVKD. The CDR3 has 12 residues.